A selection of T cell receptor beta chains follows, all from one sample in a study of blood T cell repertoires in COVID-19. The method was immunoSEQ multiplex PCR; TCRdb's version includes in-frame clones alone and lacks a portion of them. The repertoire includes around 180,000 clones, 75% to 85% of them detected once, and 12% sits in the top ten. Sequenced: peripheral blood. The receptors here all came from an elderly woman with COVID-19, enrolled during active disease. Each CDR3 is given with its conserved first and last residue. Size is omitted from some rows. Given values are once, few, many or a class for expanded clones.

once | TRBJ2-7 | TRBV2 | CASVRDRNHPGGQYF
. | TRBJ1-2 | TRBV7-2 | CASSRDINYGYTF
. | TRBJ2-7 | TRBV28 | CASRSGGDYEQYF
. | TRBJ2-7 | TRBV5-3 | CARGSGQGAYEQYF
. | TRBJ1-5 | TRBV15 | CATSRIGTGNQPQHF
. | TRBJ2-1 | TRBV5-6 | CASSLLAEGRNEQFF
many | TRBJ1-5 | TRBV6-2/TRBV6-3 | CASSYEGVGGQPQHF
. | TRBJ2-3 | TRBV5-1 | CASSLDRGTDTQYF
. | TRBJ2-3 | TRBV5-1 | CASSLAGLAARGNTQYF
. | TRBJ2-7 | TRBV29-1 | CSVEDFWASGSYEQYF
once | TRBJ1-2 | TRBV6-5 | CASSPRLSGYTF
. | TRBJ2-5 | TRBV11-2 | CASSWALWETQYF
. | TRBJ2-3 | TRBV11-2 | CASSLVLAGGPDTQYF
. | TRBJ1-1 | TRBV7-8 | CASSYSTGSGAFF
few | TRBJ2-5 | TRBV7-2 | CASSLSGLGTQYF
. | TRBJ1-3 | TRBV19 | CASSIQGRVSGNTIYF
. | TRBJ2-3 | TRBV7-2 | CASSLGLAGERTQYF
. | TRBJ2-7 | TRBV18 | CASSPRGQGSSYEQYF
. | TRBJ1-1 | TRBV7-9 | CASRRTGGTEAFF
. | TRBJ2-1 | TRBV5-1 | CASAPTSGNNEQFF